Below are 5 T cell receptor beta chains sequenced from a single sample in a study of graft-versus-host responses after intestinal transplantation. Profiling relied on immunoSEQ multiplex PCR, and the TCRdb table lists in-frame clones only, not all of them. The profile shows more than 100,000 clones, 85% to 95% of them singletons. Their recognized antigens are unknown. The sample was unstimulated CD8+ T cells sorted from spleen or lymph node cells, taken before intestinal transplant. The receptor source for this set is a human donor who received an intestinal transplant.

Note on this clone: Other DNA sequences in the sample encode the same CDR3. The CDR3 is CASSLGTGGSYEQYF. The CDR3 DNA reads as TGCGCCAGCAGCTTGGGGACAGGCGGCTCCTACGAGCAGTACTTC. The chain carries TRBV5-1 and TRBJ2-7, with TRBD1 matching 7 bases. Losses at the gene ends were 0 bases for V and 0 bases for J; bases not matched to a gene: 3. The CDR3 runs 15 residues. CDR1 SGHRS and CDR2 YFSETQ come from the germline V gene. Using reference TRBV5-1 and TRBJ2-7 for the parts outside the CDR3, the full variable domain is KAGVTQTPRYLIKTRGQQVTLSCSPISGHRSVSWYQQTPGQGLQFLFEYFSETQRNKGNFPGRFSGRQFSNSRSEMNVSTLELGDSALYLCASSLGTGGSYEQYFGPGTRLTVT.

The chain carries TRBV27 and TRBJ2-7; no definite D call. Germline V gene sequence: CDR1 MNHEY, CDR2 SMNVEV (reference sequence). This CDR3 has 12 residues. The V and J ends lost 4 bases and 7 bases respectively, with 11 bases between them. CDR3 sequence reads: CASSSPGGEQYF. CDR3 DNA: TGTGCCAGCAGTTCTCCAGGCGGAGAGCAGTACTTC.

The chain combines TRBV11-1 with TRBJ2-3; D is uncertain. The CDR3 has 14 residues. V was pared by 3 bases and J by 2 bases, with 9 bases between. CDR1 and CDR2 from the germline V gene are SGHAT and FQDESV (reference sequence). CDR3: CASSLRPNTDTQYF. The CDR3 DNA reads TGTGCCAGCAGCTTGAGACCGAACACAGATACGCAGTATTTT.

Turning to this clone: Other nucleotide sequences in the sample specify the same CDR3. The V call is TRBV28, the J call TRBJ2-6; no clear D. The germline V gene has CDR1 MDHEN and CDR2 SYDVKM. With 3 bases removed from V and 1 base from J, the gap between germline ends came to 1 base. The CDR3 totals 13 residues. The CDR3 reads CASSLSGANVLTF. The CDR3 nucleotides read TGTGCCAGCAGTTTGTCTGGGGCCAACGTCCTGACTTTC.

The chain joins TRBV2 to TRBJ2-7, with 7 nucleotides matching TRBD2. Germline loops: CDR1 SNHLY, CDR2 FYNNEI. Trimming cost V 7 bases and J 4 bases; bases outside gene matches: 7. The CDR3 runs to 13 residues. CDR3 sequence: CASTLKGLYEQYF. The CDR3 nucleotides read TGTGCCAGCACCCTAAAGGGACTATACGAGCAGTACTTC.